This TCR beta chain was captured in a study of T-cell reconstitution after alpha-beta-depleted transplantation in children. Between the trimmed V and J ends, which lost 5 bases and 0 bases, there was a span of 13 bases. The CDR3 is 15 residues long. CDR1 and CDR2 from the germline V gene are SQVTM and ANQGSEA. This clonotype was detected ten times or more. The authors prepared the TCRbeta library with unique molecular identifiers. TCRdb processed the PCR reads anew with MiXCR; each CDR3 protein has one entry. In the table there are some 640,000 distinct CDR3 sequences, around 17% of which are singletons.

This clonotype originated in a human donor who donated a stem cell graft to a child with acute myeloid leukemia. This chain connects TRBV29-1 to TRBJ2-2, with D tentatively TRBD2 (5 bases). The sequenced sample was PBMCs from the stem cell graft donor, obtained from the stem cell graft. The CDR3 region has the DNA TGCAGCGTTCCACGGGATCTCGCGAACACCGGGGAGCTGTTTTTT. This encodes CSVPRDLANTGELFF.